This TCR beta chain was retrieved from a study of blood T cells in healthy people across ages. Study-level findings and limits: A conclusive naive versus antigen-experienced comparison was prevented by the unsorted PBMCs. Among T cells, TCR beta diversity per million cells dropped roughly linearly as age rose.

Each donor had roughly 10 milliliters of peripheral blood drawn. Extraction yielded at least 6 micrograms of total RNA per sample. Concerning this clonotype itself: The antigen is undetermined.

Using a J-beta primer mix together with a sample-barcoded 5' primer, a second PCR was run for roughly 7 to 11 cycles. TCRdb itself ran the 5' RACE reads through MiXCR, one entry per CDR3 protein. Found here are 1.8 million or so distinct CDR3 sequences, about two fifths of them singletons; the top ten hold about 21%. The length of the CDR3 is 16 residues. Between the trimmed V and J ends, which lost 1 base and 6 bases, there was a span of 21 bases. CDR1 is DFQATT and CDR2 is SNEGSKA in the germline V gene (reference sequence). The sample consisted of blood. The sequence came from a human donor in good health. This sequence joins TRBV20-1 and TRBJ1-2; possible D gene TRBD1, 5 bases. This CDR3 reads CSARGPHSRVMDGYTF. As DNA, the CDR3 is TGCAGTGCTAGAGGTCCACACTCCAGGGTCATGGATGGCTACACCTTC.